The 18 T cell receptor beta chains below were found in one sample sequenced in a study of molecular identifiers for immune sequencing clone quantification listed by TCRdb under 2018. Library construction relied on PCR. The data were produced on an Illumina HiSeq 4000. TCRdb itself trimmed the public reads at Q25 with fastp, ran MiXCR and retained productive beta chains. One record per CDR3 amino acid sequence lists the most common genes and DNA. This sample lists around 65,000 distinct CDR3 sequences; about a fifth were detected once. Together, the top ten hold approximately 1.5% of the sample. Sequences were obtained from naive CD8+ T cells from blood, with Jurkat cell RNA spiked in. The cell subset or site label on this specimen signifies: FACS-sorted CD8+CD4-CCR7+CD45RA+ naive T cells. The source is a human donor in good health. Some libraries in this study had Jurkat cell RNA spiked in.

To note about this clonotype: A much larger clone differs by one base, so this may be a read error. The conserved phenylalanine or tryptophan normally closing the CDR3 is absent here, so this likely arose from a read error. V gene TRBV9 combines with J gene TRBJ2-2; a possible D gene is TRBD1 (5 bases). The CDR3 length is 15 residues. Per germline, CDR1 SGDLS and CDR2 YYNGEE. V was shortened by 4 bases and J by 0 bases, with 10 bases between the two germline ends. CDR3 protein: CASSTGATNTGELFI. The CDR3 region has the DNA TGTGCCAGCAGCACTGGGGCGACGAACACCGGGGAGCTGTTTATT.

This clonotype was counted ten times or more. The chain recombines TRBV27 with TRBJ1-2; D not resolved. The germline gives CDR1 MNHEY, CDR2 SMNVEV (reference sequence). The CDR3 has 13 amino acids. V dropped 3 bases and J dropped 0 bases, with 5 bases sitting between them. DNA of the CDR3: TGTGCCAGCAGTTTTTCAGCTAACTATGGCTACACCTTC. Protein product: CASSFSANYGYTF.

The chain couples TRBV29-1 to TRBJ2-1; weak D call: TRBD1 (5 bases). V gave up 0 bases and J gave up 4 bases, with 19 bases separating them. This CDR3 has 17 residues. From germline, CDR1 is SQVTM and CDR2 ANQGSEA. CDR3 sequence: CSVEDPLRGGPYNEQFF. The CDR3 DNA is TGCAGCGTTGAAGATCCCCTTAGGGGCGGACCTTACAATGAGCAGTTCTTC.

This clonotype occurred a few times. J is TRBJ2-7 and V is TRBV12-3 or TRBV12-4; D is perhaps TRBD1 (5 bases). The CDR3 has 14 residues. Trimming removed 2 bases at V and 3 bases at J, with 11 bases between. The CDR3 spells CASSLLQGVYEQYF. The CDR3 DNA follows: TGTGCCAGCAGTTTATTGCAGGGCGTCTACGAGCAGTACTTC.

In its sample, this clonotype was seen many times. The J gene is TRBJ2-1, the V gene TRBV4-1, with no clear D. This CDR3 is built from 14 residues. Germline values: CDR1 MGHRA, CDR2 YSYEKL. The V end was cut by 6 bases, the J end by 0 bases, with 9 bases between. CDR3 bases: TGCGCCAGCAGGACCCAGAGCTCCTACAATGAGCAGTTCTTC. This codes for CASRTQSSYNEQFF.

This clonotype showed up just a few times. This chain connects TRBV4-2 to TRBJ2-7; the D call may be TRBD1 or TRBD2 (6 bases each). The CDR3 spans 16 residues. The germline V and J ends were trimmed by 3 bases and 2 bases, with 17 bases remaining between them. The germline V gene encodes CDR1 LGHNA and CDR2 YNFKEQ. This chain's CDR3 is CASSHEGGRDAYEQYF. Here the CDR3 DNA reads TGTGCCAGCAGCCACGAAGGGGGGCGGGATGCCTACGAGCAGTACTTC.

At least ten counts were recorded for this clonotype. The chain couples TRBV19 to TRBJ2-1; 7 bases agree with TRBD2. Germline values: CDR1 LNHDA, CDR2 SQIVND (reference sequence). CDR3 length: 17 amino acids. V was clipped by 0 bases and J by 3 bases; unmatched bases: 8. CDR3 bases: TGTGCCAGTAGTATAGATAGGGCGGGAGTCCTCTACAATGAGCAGTTCTTC. It codes for CASSIDRAGVLYNEQFF.

At least ten counts were recorded for this clonotype. The chain joins TRBV13 to TRBJ2-2; tentative D call: TRBD2 (5 bases). The CDR3 totals 15 residues. V dropped 2 bases and J dropped 5 bases, with 12 bases sitting between them. Germline V gives CDR1 PRHDT, CDR2 FYEKMQ (reference sequence). CDR3 sequence (DNA): TGTGCCAGCAGCTTACCGGGGTTGGGTACCGGGGAGCTGTTTTTT. It translates to CASSLPGLGTGELFF.

This clonotype was seen at least ten times. The J gene is TRBJ2-3, the V gene TRBV7-2, with TRBD2 matching over 8 bases. This CDR3 is 14 amino acids long. The germline gives CDR1 SGHTA, CDR2 FQGNSA. The V gene end was trimmed by 3 bases and the J gene end by 4 bases; junction bases not matched to a gene: 3. The CDR3 here is CASSFAGGSDTQYF. CDR3 DNA: TGTGCCAGCAGCTTTGCGGGAGGATCAGATACGCAGTATTTT.

This clonotype showed up just a few times. This sequence joins TRBV27 and TRBJ2-7; D is possibly TRBD2 (6 bases). CDR3 size: 11 residues. Germline V CDR1 and CDR2: MNHEY, SMNVEV (reference sequence). Trimming pared 7 bases from V and 3 bases from J, leaving 7 bases between. The CDR3 spells CASIGGYEQYF. The DNA for the CDR3 is TGTGCCAGCATCGGGGGCTACGAGCAGTACTTC.

Ten or more counts support this clonotype. This sequence joins TRBV6-5 and TRBJ2-2; TRBD2 aligns across 12 bases. The CDR3 runs 16 residues. The V and J ends lost 11 bases and 3 bases, in that order; junction bases with no gene match: 10. CDR1 MNHEY and CDR2 SVGAGI come from the germline V gene. The CDR3 spells CACGASGRAYTGELFF. CDR3 sequence (DNA): TGTGCCTGCGGTGCTAGCGGGAGGGCCTACACCGGGGAGCTGTTTTTT.

Points on this clonotype: A read error may explain this, as a much larger clone is one base away. The chain links TRBV25-1 to TRBJ1-4; D gene unclear. Germline V gene lookup returns CDR1 MGHDK and CDR2 SYGVNS. CDR3 length: 14 amino acids. As DNA, the CDR3 is TGTGCCAGCGCTAATCGGGGTGGATTTGAAAAACTGGTTTTT. This sequence encodes CASANRGGFEKLVF.

The chain has TRBV27 and TRBJ1-5, with 7 bases fitting TRBD1. Losses at the gene ends were 5 bases for V and 0 bases for J; bases not matched to a gene: 13. Germline V lookup: CDR1 MNHEY, CDR2 SMNVEV (reference sequence). This CDR3 spans 18 amino acids. CDR3 amino acids: CASSGSRDSHYSNQPQHF. The CDR3 DNA is TGTGCCAGCAGTGGATCAAGGGACAGCCACTATAGCAATCAGCCCCAGCATTTT.

This clonotype was observed at least ten times. V is TRBV10-3 and J is TRBJ2-3; 7 bases match TRBD1. This CDR3 contains 15 residues. Germline V gives CDR1 ENHRY, CDR2 SYGVKD. Losses at the gene ends were 3 bases for V and 7 bases for J; bases not matched to a gene: 10. CDR3 in DNA: TGTGCCATCAGTGACAGGACAGGAGACCTTAATACGCAGTATTTT. Protein product: CAISDRTGDLNTQYF.

This chain connects TRBV12-5 to TRBJ1-2; 7 nucleotides match TRBD1. The CDR3 runs to 14 residues. The V gene end was trimmed by 1 base and the J gene end by 9 bases; junction bases not matched to a gene: 8. The germline CDR1 and CDR2 sequences are LGHNT and FRNRAP. CDR3 protein: CASGLDTGAGSYTF. CDR3 nucleotides: TGTGCTAGTGGTTTGGATACAGGGGCGGGAAGCTACACCTTC.

Notes on this clonotype: This may arise from a read error, as a much more abundant clone is one base away. In this CDR3 the conserved last residue, phenylalanine or tryptophan, is missing, so a read error is likely. V is TRBV14 and J is TRBJ1-4, with TRBD1 matching 8 bases. The trim removed 4 bases at V and 5 bases at J, leaving 6 bases unmatched. CDR3 length: 15 residues. Germline lookup yields CDR1 SGHDN and CDR2 FVKESK. The CDR3 DNA reads TGTGCCAGCAGCCTAGGACAGGGAGGAAATGAAAAACTGTTTTCT. Residues: CASSLGQGGNEKLFS.

This clonotype was counted at least ten times. The J gene is TRBJ2-3, the V gene TRBV11-2; TRBD2 agrees at 7 bases. Germline loops: CDR1 SGHAT, CDR2 FQNNGV. The V and J ends lost 8 bases and 2 bases, in that order; junction bases with no gene match: 16. This CDR3 comprises 17 residues. The CDR3 here is CASGLGEGSPYTDTQYF. The CDR3, as DNA: TGTGCCAGCGGCCTTGGGGAGGGGAGTCCCTACACAGATACGCAGTATTTT.

This clonotype was seen ten or more times. The chain couples TRBV3-1 to TRBJ2-1; D is unclear. The V end was cut by 4 bases, the J end by 5 bases, with 18 bases between. Germline assignment: CDR1 LGHDT and CDR2 YNNKEL (reference sequence). CDR3 length: 16 amino acids. CDR3 region: CASSPQVVLPHNEQFF. The CDR3 DNA is TGTGCCAGCAGCCCGCAGGTTGTGCTACCCCACAATGAGCAGTTCTTC.